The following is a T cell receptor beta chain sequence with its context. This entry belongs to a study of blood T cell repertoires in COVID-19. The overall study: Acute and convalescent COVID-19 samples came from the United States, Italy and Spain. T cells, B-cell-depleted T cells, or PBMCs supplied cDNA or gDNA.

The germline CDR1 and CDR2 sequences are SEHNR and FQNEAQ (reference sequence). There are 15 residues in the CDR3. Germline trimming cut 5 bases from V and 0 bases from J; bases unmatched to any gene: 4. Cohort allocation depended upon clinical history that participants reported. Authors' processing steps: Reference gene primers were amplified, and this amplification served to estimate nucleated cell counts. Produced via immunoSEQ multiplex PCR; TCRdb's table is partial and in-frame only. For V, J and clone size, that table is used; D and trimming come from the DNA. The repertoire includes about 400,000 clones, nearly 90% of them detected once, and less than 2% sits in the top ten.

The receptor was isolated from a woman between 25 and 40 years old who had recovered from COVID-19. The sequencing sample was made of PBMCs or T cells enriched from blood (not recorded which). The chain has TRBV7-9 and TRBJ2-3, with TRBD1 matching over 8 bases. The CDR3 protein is CASSTGQGSTDTQYF. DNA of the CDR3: TGTGCCAGCAGCACCGGACAGGGTAGCACAGATACGCAGTATTTT.